A single TCR beta chain is shown here with its context. This entry belongs to a study of blood T cell repertoires in COVID-19. Some clones are missing from TCRdb's copy, which holds only in-frame ones; the method was immunoSEQ multiplex PCR. This table has more than 250,000 clones, nearly 90% appearing once. Deletions cut 6 bases from V and 7 bases from J, with 10 bases between. The V gene's germline CDR1 is MDHEN and CDR2 SYDVKM. This CDR3 comprises 12 residues. The sequence was collected from a woman aged 25 to 39 who had recovered from COVID-19. Material: PBMCs or T cells enriched from blood (not recorded which). The chain employs TRBV28 and TRBJ1-5; D is unclear. The DNA of the CDR3 is TGTGCCAGCAGCCCTTTTATGCAGCCCCAGCATTTT. This translates into CASSPFMQPQHF.